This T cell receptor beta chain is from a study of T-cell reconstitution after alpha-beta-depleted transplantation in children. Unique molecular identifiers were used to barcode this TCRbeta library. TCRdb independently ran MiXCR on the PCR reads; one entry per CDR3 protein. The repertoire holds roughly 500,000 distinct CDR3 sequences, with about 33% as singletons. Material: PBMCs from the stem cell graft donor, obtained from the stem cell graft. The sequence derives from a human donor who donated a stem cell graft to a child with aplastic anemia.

CDR3 amino acids: CASSQVTDTQYF. DNA for the CDR3: TGTGCCAGCAGCCAGGTCACAGATACGCAGTATTTT. V gene TRBV12-3 or TRBV12-4 combines with J gene TRBJ2-3, with D uncertain. The CDR3 runs to 12 residues. Trimming removed 6 bases at V and 2 bases at J, with 6 bases between.